Below are 6 T cell receptor beta chains sequenced from a single sample in a study of radiotherapy plus CTLA-4 blockade in lung cancer. The table came from immunoSEQ multiplex PCR; TCRdb's copy has only in-frame clones and leaves some out. This table holds some 94,000 clones, 82% found once. The specimen comprised peripheral blood, sampled from a patient treated with radiotherapy plus ipilimumab. All receptors come from a human donor with non-small cell lung cancer that progressed on radiotherapy plus ipilimumab.

This clone came up once. V is TRBV5-6 and J is TRBJ1-2, with D possibly TRBD1 on 6 matching bases. The V end was cut by 0 bases, the J end by 2 bases, with 14 bases between. CDR1 and CDR2 from the germline V gene are SGHDT and YYEEEE. The CDR3 runs 16 residues. DNA of the CDR3: TGTGCCAGCAGCTTGGCTCCCAGGGGAGGGAACTATGGCTACACCTTC. This encodes CASSLAPRGGNYGYTF.

The chain is built from TRBV5-6 and TRBJ1-2; 7 bases line up with TRBD1. The CDR3 loop spans 15 amino acids. The germline V gene encodes CDR1 SGHDT and CDR2 YYEEEE. V shed 2 bases and J 7 bases; nucleotides not matched to a gene: 11. CDR3 in amino acids: CASSLGGRTDGGYTF. CDR3 sequence (DNA): TGTGCCAGCAGCTTAGGGGGCCGGACAGATGGTGGCTACACCTTC.

Notes on this clone: One end of the junction is discordant with germline, which a read error may explain. The genes are TRBV7-9 and TRBJ2-5; no clear D gene. This CDR3 has 13 amino acids. Looked up from germline, CDR1 is SEHNR and CDR2 is FQNEAQ (reference sequence). The CDR3, as DNA: TGTGCCAGCAGGTTAGGGCCCCAAGAGACCCAGTACTTC. It specifies CASRLGPQETQYF.

The chain uses TRBV6-1 and TRBJ1-5; D remains unclear. Germline V gene lookup returns CDR1 MNHNS and CDR2 SASEGT. Trimming left V 7 bases short and J 6 bases short, with 16 bases between. The CDR3 extends over 14 amino acids. Here the CDR3 reads CASTLANPSQPQHF. The CDR3 coding sequence is TGTGCCAGCACTCTGGCGAACCCCAGTCAGCCCCAGCATTTT.

The chain carries TRBV25-1 and TRBJ2-2; no definite D call. CDR3 length: 13 amino acids. Germline CDR1 MGHDK, CDR2 SYGVNS. V was pared by 4 bases and J by 4 bases, with 7 bases between. The CDR3 nucleotides are TGTGCCAGCAGTGCCTCTATCACCGGGGAGCTGTTTTTT. Translating gives CASSASITGELFF.

The CDR3: CASSLLGAADTQYF. The CDR3, as DNA: TGTGCCAGCAGCTTATTAGGAGCGGCAGATACGCAGTATTTT. The chain couples TRBV7-2 to TRBJ2-3; TRBD2 is a possible D gene (5 bases). This CDR3 is 14 amino acids long. The germline V gene has CDR1 SGHTA and CDR2 FQGNSA. V was pared by 2 bases and J by 4 bases, with 10 bases between.